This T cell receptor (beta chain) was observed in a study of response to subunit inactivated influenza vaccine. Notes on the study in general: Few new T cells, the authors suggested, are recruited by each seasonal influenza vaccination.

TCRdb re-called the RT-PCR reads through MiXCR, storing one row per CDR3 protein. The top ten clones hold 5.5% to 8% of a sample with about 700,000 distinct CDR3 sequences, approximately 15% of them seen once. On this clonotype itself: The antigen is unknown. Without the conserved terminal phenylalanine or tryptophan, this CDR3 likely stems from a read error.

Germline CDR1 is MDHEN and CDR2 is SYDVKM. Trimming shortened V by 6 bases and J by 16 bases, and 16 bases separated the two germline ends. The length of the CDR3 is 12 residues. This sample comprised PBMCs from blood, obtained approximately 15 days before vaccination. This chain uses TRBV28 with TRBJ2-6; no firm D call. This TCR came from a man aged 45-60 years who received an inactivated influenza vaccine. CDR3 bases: TGTGCCAGCAGCCGTTCCCTGTGGGCACTGACTTCC. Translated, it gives CASSRSLWALTS.